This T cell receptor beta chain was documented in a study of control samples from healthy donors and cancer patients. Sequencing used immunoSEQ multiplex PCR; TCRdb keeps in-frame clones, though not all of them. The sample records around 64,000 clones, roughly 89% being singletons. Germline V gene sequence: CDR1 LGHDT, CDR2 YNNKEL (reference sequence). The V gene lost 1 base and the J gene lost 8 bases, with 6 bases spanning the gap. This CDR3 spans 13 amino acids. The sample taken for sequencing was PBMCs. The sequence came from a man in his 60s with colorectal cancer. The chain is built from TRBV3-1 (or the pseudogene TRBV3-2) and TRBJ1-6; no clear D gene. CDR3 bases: TGTGCCAGCAGCCAAGCCTTCGATTCACCCCTCCACTTT. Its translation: CASSQAFDSPLHF.